The clone carrying this T cell receptor beta chain occurred a few times. Its antigen is not identified. The repertoire was sequenced with immunoSEQ multiplex PCR; TCRdb's copy has only in-frame clones and lacks some. The data hold roughly 30,000 clones, with roughly 80% observed a single time. Trimming cost V 6 bases and J 2 bases, with 7 bases left between them. This CDR3 is 12 amino acids long. Germline CDR1 and CDR2: SNHLY and FYNNEI. This sample is part of a study of STAT5B mutations in CD4+ large granular lymphocyte leukemia. The overall study: The CDR3 'QG' motif was associated with a particular HLA allele among healthy donors. Findings and caveats of the study: 8/27 top patient clones versus 2/35 control clones were TRBV06-family. Without putative leukemic clones, patient CD4-sorted repertoires remained more clonal than healthy CD4+ repertoires. Data were not HLA-matched across samples.

V and J are TRBV2 and TRBJ1-2, with unresolved D. The sequenced material came from CD4+ T cells from blood buffy coats. This receptor was obtained from a human donor in good health. In nucleotides, the CDR3 is TGTGCCAGCAGGGCCGAGAACTATGGCTACACCTTC. Its translation is CASRAENYGYTF.